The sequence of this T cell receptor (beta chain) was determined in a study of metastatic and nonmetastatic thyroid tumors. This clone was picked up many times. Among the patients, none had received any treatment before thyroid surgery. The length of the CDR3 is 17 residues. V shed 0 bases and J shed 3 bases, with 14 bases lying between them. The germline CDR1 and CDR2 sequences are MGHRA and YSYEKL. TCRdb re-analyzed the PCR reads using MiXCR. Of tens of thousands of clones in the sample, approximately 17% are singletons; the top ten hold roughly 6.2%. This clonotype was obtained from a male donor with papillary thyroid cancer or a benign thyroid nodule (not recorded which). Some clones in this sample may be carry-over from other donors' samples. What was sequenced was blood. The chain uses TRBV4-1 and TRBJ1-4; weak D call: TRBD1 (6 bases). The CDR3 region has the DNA TGCGCCAGCAGCCAAGACCCCCCCGGGACACCTAATGAAAAACTGTTTTTT. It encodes CASSQDPPGTPNEKLFF.